These 16 T cell receptor beta chains share one sample of origin, sequenced in a study of PD-L1 blockade in urothelial cancer. TCRdb's table, derived via immunoSEQ multiplex PCR, lists solely in-frame clones and lacks some. The sample has some 48,000 clones; 80% to 90% are singletons. Time point described: peripheral blood 6 weeks after treatment start. The sample in question was PBMCs, obtained around atezolizumab (anti-PD-L1) treatment. Receptor source: a man between 65 and 85 years old with urothelial cancer.

This sequence joins TRBV7-2 and TRBJ1-5, with a tentative D call TRBD1 (5 bases). Germline-derived CDR1 and CDR2 are SGHTA and FQGNSA. The CDR3 is 13 residues long. V was pared by 6 bases and J by 7 bases, with 13 bases between. The CDR3 loop is CASSSQGFQPQHF. DNA for the CDR3: TGTGCCAGCAGTTCCCAGGGATTCCAGCCCCAGCATTTT.

The chain couples TRBV28 to TRBJ2-7; unclear D gene. Between the trimmed V and J ends, which lost 7 bases and 0 bases, there was a span of 10 bases. Germline values: CDR1 MDHEN, CDR2 SYDVKM. The CDR3 runs 13 residues. CDR3 nucleotide sequence: TGTGCCAGCATGGTGCCCAGCTCCTACGAGCAGTACTTC. It codes for CASMVPSSYEQYF.

The chain uses TRBV19 and TRBJ2-1, with 10 positions matching TRBD1. CDR3 length: 16 amino acids. Losses at the gene ends were 10 bases for V and 2 bases for J; bases not matched to a gene: 11. CDR1 is LNHDA, CDR2 SQIVND, per germline (reference sequence). The CDR3 loop is CATEDPGQGAYNEQFF. The CDR3 coding sequence is TGTGCCACCGAAGACCCCGGACAGGGGGCCTACAATGAGCAGTTCTTC.

This chain connects TRBV5-1 to TRBJ2-7; D is undetermined. The V gene lost 0 bases and the J gene lost 1 base, with 8 bases spanning the gap. CDR1 and CDR2 (germline): SGHRS, YFSETQ. CDR3 size: 14 residues. The CDR3 sequence: CASSLVAVSYEQYF. The CDR3, as DNA: TGCGCCAGCAGCTTGGTGGCAGTATCCTACGAGCAGTACTTC.

The chain has TRBV5-4 and TRBJ2-1, with 12 bases identical to TRBD2. CDR1 is SGHNT, CDR2 YYREEE, per germline (reference sequence). V shed 0 bases and J 9 bases; nucleotides not matched to a gene: 4. The CDR3 covers 15 residues. The CDR3 is CASSLAVTSGSEQFF. CDR3 nucleotides: TGTGCCAGCAGCTTGGCCGTGACTAGCGGGAGTGAGCAGTTCTTC.

This chain uses TRBV18 with TRBJ2-3; 11 nucleotides line up with TRBD1. The V gene end was trimmed by 4 bases and the J gene end by 6 bases; junction bases not matched to a gene: 6. The CDR3 is 15 residues long. The germline CDR1 and CDR2 sequences are KGHSH and LQKENI. The chain's CDR3 is CASSRGTGGLDTQYF. Written as DNA, the CDR3 is TGTGCCAGCTCACGTGGGACAGGGGGGCTGGATACGCAGTATTTT.

The chain has TRBV10-3 and TRBJ2-2, with 8 positions matching TRBD2. The trim removed 0 bases at V and 7 bases at J, leaving 4 bases unmatched. This CDR3 comprises 15 residues. Looked up from germline, CDR1 is ENHRY and CDR2 is SYGVKD. The DNA for the CDR3 is TGTGCCATCAGTGAGTCGGGACTAGGCGACGGGGAGCTGTTTTTT. Translation gives CAISESGLGDGELFF.

The chain has TRBV5-1 and TRBJ2-7; 10 positions agree with TRBD1. The length of the CDR3 is 15 residues. V was pared by 0 bases and J by 3 bases, with 3 bases of the junction left unmatched. The germline V gene encodes CDR1 SGHRS and CDR2 YFSETQ. The CDR3: CASSLAGQGIYEQYF. The CDR3 DNA reads TGCGCCAGCAGCTTGGCGGGACAGGGGATCTACGAGCAGTACTTC.

For the CDR3, the DNA is TGTGCCAGCAGTACCCTGGGCATAGGCATTCAGTACTTC. Encoded protein: CASSTLGIGIQYF. V is TRBV28 and J is TRBJ2-4, with D uncertain. Trimming pared 5 bases from V and 9 bases from J, leaving 14 bases between. This CDR3 has 13 amino acids. Germline CDR1 reads MDHEN; CDR2 reads SYDVKM.

V usage is TRBV7-2 and J usage is TRBJ1-1; the D gene is possibly TRBD1 (6 bases). Germline-derived CDR1 and CDR2 are SGHTA and FQGNSA. This CDR3 contains 13 residues. V lost 5 bases and J lost 1, with 8 bases in between. The CDR3 loop reads CASSRQENTEAFF. The CDR3 DNA is TGTGCCAGCAGCCGACAGGAGAACACTGAAGCTTTCTTT.

The chain links TRBV5-4 to TRBJ2-7, with TRBD1 identical over 10 bases. The CDR3 runs 14 residues. V shed 3 bases and J 2 bases; nucleotides not matched to a gene: 2. Germline CDR1 reads SGHNT; CDR2 reads YYREEE (reference sequence). DNA for the CDR3: TGTGCCAGCAGCTGGGGGACAGGGGCCTACGAGCAGTACTTC. This translates into CASSWGTGAYEQYF.

This sequence joins TRBV12-5 and TRBJ2-7; TRBD2 might be the D (6 bases). Germline V gives CDR1 LGHNT, CDR2 FRNRAP. This CDR3 comprises 17 residues. Trimming left V 6 bases short and J 2 bases short, with 23 bases between. CDR3 protein: CASGPVNLRENTYEQYF. As DNA, the CDR3 is TGTGCTAGTGGACCTGTAAACCTCCGGGAGAACACCTACGAGCAGTACTTC.

This chain links TRBV27 with TRBJ2-7; 9 nucleotides agree with TRBD2. V lost 0 bases and J lost 5; bases outside the gene matches: 5. The length of the CDR3 is 15 residues. In germline, CDR1 is MNHEY, CDR2 SMNVEV (reference sequence). The CDR3 bases are TGTGCCAGCAGTTTATCGATAGCGGGAGTTCACGAGCAGTACTTC. Translated, it gives CASSLSIAGVHEQYF.

The J gene is TRBJ1-4, the V gene TRBV15; the D gene is possibly TRBD1 (6 bases). V was cut by 6 bases and J by 11 bases, with 13 bases left in between. The length of the CDR3 is 12 residues. Germline V lookup: CDR1 LNHNV, CDR2 YYDKDF (reference sequence). The CDR3 loop reads CATSNQGLKLFF. The CDR3, as DNA: TGTGCCACCAGTAACCAGGGGTTGAAACTGTTTTTT.

The chain has TRBV6-1 and TRBJ1-5, with D possibly TRBD1 on 6 matching bases. The CDR3 sequence is 11 residues long. Germline V CDR1 and CDR2: MNHNS, SASEGT. V dropped 8 bases and J dropped 6 bases, with 8 bases sitting between them. CDR3 coding DNA: TGTGCCAGCGGGACAATTCAGCCCCAGCATTTT. This codes for CASGTIQPQHF.

This chain connects TRBV11-1 to TRBJ2-1, with 7 bases lining up with TRBD1. V shed 8 bases, J shed 2 bases, and the junction held 6 bases outside the gene matches. The CDR3 covers 14 residues. The germline gives CDR1 SGHAT, CDR2 FQDESV (reference sequence). The DNA of the CDR3 is TGTGCCAGCGGGACACAGGGGACCTACAATGAGCAGTTCTTC. Protein sequence: CASGTQGTYNEQFF.